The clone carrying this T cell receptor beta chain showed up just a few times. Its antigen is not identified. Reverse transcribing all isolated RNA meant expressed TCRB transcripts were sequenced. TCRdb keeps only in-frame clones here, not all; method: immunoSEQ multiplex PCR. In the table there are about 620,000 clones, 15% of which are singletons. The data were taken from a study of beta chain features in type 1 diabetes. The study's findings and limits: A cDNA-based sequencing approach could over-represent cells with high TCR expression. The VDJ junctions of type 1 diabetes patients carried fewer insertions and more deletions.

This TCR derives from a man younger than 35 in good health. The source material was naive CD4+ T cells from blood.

CDR3 loop: CASPAGQGVTGELFF. In DNA form, the CDR3 reads TGTGCCAGCCCTGCGGGACAGGGGGTCACCGGGGAGCTGTTTTTT. The V call is TRBV27, the J call TRBJ2-2, with TRBD1 matching 11 bases. The J segment lost 4 bases and the V segment lost 8 bases, leaving 6 bases of the junction unmatched. Germline V gene data show CDR1 as MNHEY and CDR2 as SMNVEV (reference sequence). There are 15 residues in the CDR3.